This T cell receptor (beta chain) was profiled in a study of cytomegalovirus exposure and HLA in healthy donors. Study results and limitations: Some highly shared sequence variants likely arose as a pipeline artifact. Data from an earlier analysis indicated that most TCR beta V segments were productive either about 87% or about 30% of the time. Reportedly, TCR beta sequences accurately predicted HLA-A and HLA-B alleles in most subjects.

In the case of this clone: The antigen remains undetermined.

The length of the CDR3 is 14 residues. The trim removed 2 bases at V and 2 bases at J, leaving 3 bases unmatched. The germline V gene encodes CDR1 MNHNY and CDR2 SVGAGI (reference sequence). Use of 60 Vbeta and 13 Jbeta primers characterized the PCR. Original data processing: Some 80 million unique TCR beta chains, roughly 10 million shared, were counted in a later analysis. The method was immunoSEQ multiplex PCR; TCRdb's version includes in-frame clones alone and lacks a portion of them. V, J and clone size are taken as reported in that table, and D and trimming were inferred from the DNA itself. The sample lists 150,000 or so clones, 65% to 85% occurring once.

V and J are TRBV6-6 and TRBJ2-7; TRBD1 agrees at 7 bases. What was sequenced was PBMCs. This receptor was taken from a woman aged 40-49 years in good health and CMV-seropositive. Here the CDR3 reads CASSYGTATYEQYF. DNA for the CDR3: TGTGCCAGCAGTTACGGGACAGCGACCTACGAGCAGTACTTC.